This T cell receptor beta chain is drawn from a study of blood T cells in healthy people across ages (dated by TCRdb to the mid-2010s). With respect to the entire study: In model experiments, template switching captured about one uniquely barcoded TCR beta cDNA molecule for every two T cells. Two additional independent replicas of 1 million unique cDNA reads from the same blood draw were analyzed for two donors (one aged 18 to 29 and one aged 80 or older). The donors were split into four age groups: young (average about 16 years), middle-aged (39), aged (approximately 60) and long-lived (roughly 77). To track age-related changes in TCR beta repertoire diversity, the study relied on deep sequencing normalized with unique cDNA molecular identifiers. Donors of different ages were randomly distributed across sequencing lanes to avoid experimental bias. Study-wide conclusions, independent of this receptor: Observed TCR beta diversity per million T cells fell roughly linearly with age, and a significant reduction was already apparent by age around 40. Because donor CMV infection status was unknown, age-related changes in expanded clonotypes were potentially confounded. Estimates of total diversity from one million sequenced T cells were regarded as lower bounds and underestimates. Conclusive comparison of naive and antigen-experienced compartments was prevented by the profiling of bulk unsorted PBMCs. Compared with the aged group, more naive CD4+ T cells, fewer expanded clones and increased TCR diversity were shown by the long-lived group, suggesting age selection. There was a strong correlation between observed TCR beta diversity and the percentage of naive T cells measured by flow cytometry.

Systemically healthy Caucasian individuals from Russia, approximately 39 in total and aged about 6 to 90 years, were included as donors. Each donor gave ten milliliters of peripheral blood, collected into EDTA-treated Vacutainer tubes. Ficoll-Paque density-gradient centrifugation was used to isolate PBMCs, with at least 6.5 million per sample. Total RNA was extracted from PBMCs with Trizol reagent, with at least 6 micrograms obtained per sample. Naive CD45RAhigh/CD27high T cell percentages were measured by flow cytometry on a PBMC aliquot from every donor. The library was obtained by 5' RACE. Sequenced on an Illumina HiSeq 2500. A second 7 to 11 cycle PCR used a sample-barcoded 5' primer and a J-beta primer mix. A template-switch 5' adaptor carrying 12 random nucleotides introduced a unique molecular identifier onto each TCR beta cDNA molecule. Each sample yielded at least 2.5 million CDR3-containing paired-end reads. First-strand cDNA was synthesized from all RNA with the Mint cDNA synthesis kit, primed by a TRBC-specific oligonucleotide. All cDNA was treated with uracil-DNA glycosylase and then went through a first 18-cycle PCR with the universal primers M1SS and BC2_uni_R. The study's own analysis went as follows. Each sample was normalized by randomly selecting 1 million high-quality reads, each carrying a distinct molecular identifier. Reads sharing molecular identifiers were discarded rather than binned into consensus sequences. CDR3 identification, clonotype clustering and error correction used MiTCR with a Q25 quality threshold and the strictest error-elimination algorithm. A nonparametric unseen species model with Euler transformation was used to estimate a lower bound on total TCR beta diversity. TCRdb took the public reads, trimmed them with fastp at Q25, ran MiXCR for clone calling and kept in-frame beta chains. Each CDR3 protein gets just one entry, which takes the most common genes and DNA from the rows behind it. TCRdb's processing, not the authors', yielded these V and J calls. This sample holds some 1.4 million distinct CDR3 sequences; around two fifths were observed only once. 7.9% of the sample is taken by the ten largest.

This clonotype was counted a few times. The clone's antigen remains unknown. No much larger clone is present one base from it, and per-base qualities are unavailable. The junction shows trimming of 3 bases on V and 7 bases on J, and the gene matches do not reach 6 bases of it. From the germline V gene (reference sequence), CDR1 is MNHEY and CDR2 is SMNVEV. From the cysteine up to the phenylalanine, the CDR3 has a length of 13 residues. Only the CDR3 region is kept as DNA, spanning 39 bases read in frame from base 1. Sequenced sample: blood. The rearrangement joined TRBV27 to TRBJ2-7; TRBD1 matches 7 bases in the middle. This clonotype was sampled from a woman between 18 and 30 years old in good health. Read as DNA, the sequence is TGTGCCAGCAGTTTCAAGGGGGCTCGAGAGCAGTACTTC. This yields the protein CASSFKGAREQYF.